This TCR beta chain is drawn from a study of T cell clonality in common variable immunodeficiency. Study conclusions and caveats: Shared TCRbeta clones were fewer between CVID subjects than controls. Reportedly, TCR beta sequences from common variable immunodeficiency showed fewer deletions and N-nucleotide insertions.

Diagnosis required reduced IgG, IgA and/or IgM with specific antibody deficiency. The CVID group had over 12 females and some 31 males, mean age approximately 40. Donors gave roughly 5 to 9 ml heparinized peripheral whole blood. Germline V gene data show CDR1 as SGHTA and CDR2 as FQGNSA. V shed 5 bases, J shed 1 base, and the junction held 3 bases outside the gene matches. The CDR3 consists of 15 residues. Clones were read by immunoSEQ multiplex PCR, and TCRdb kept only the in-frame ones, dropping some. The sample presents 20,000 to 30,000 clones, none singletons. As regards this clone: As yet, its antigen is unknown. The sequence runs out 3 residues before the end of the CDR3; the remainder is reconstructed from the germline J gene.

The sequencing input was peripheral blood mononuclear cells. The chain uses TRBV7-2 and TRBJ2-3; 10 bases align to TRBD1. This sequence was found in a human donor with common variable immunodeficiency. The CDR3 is CASSPGTGGTDTQYF. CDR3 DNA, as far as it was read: TGTGCCAGCAGCCCTGGGACAGGGGGCACAGATACG.